This TCR beta chain was identified in a study of blood T cell repertoires in COVID-19. About the study: Samples came from the United States, Italy and Spain, spanning acute and convalescent COVID-19.

The CDR3 consists of 15 residues. Germline assignment: CDR1 KGHSH and CDR2 LQKENI. J was trimmed by 7 bases and V by 3 bases; bases with no gene match: 4. Repertoires were generated with immunoSEQ multiplex PCR, while TCRdb's copy carries only in-frame clones and drops some. The sample yields fewer than 95,000 clones, just over 85% seen once. This rearrangement joins TRBV18 to TRBJ1-6; 9 bases fit TRBD1. The sequence was obtained from an elderly woman with acute or convalescent COVID-19. Sequenced material: peripheral blood. As DNA, the CDR3 is TGTGCCAGCTCACCCCAGGGACAGGGCAATTCACCCCTCCACTTT. This translates into CASSPQGQGNSPLHF. Variable domain in full (rest from reference TRBV18 and TRBJ1-6): NAGVMQNPRHLVRRRGQEARLRCSPMKGHSHVYWYRQLPEEGLKFMVYLQKENIIDESGMPKERFSAEFPKEGPSILRIQQVVRGDSAAYFCASSPQGQGNSPLHFGNGTRLTVT.